The clone carrying this TCR beta chain was recorded only once. These data come from a study of blood T cell repertoires in COVID-19. TCRdb's table, derived via immunoSEQ multiplex PCR, lists solely in-frame clones and lacks some. The data contain more than 65,000 clones, over 80% of them singletons. V was clipped by 6 bases and J by 0 bases; unmatched bases: 10. CDR1 is SQVTM, CDR2 ANQGSEA, per germline. The CDR3 length is 17 residues. The receptor comes from a woman aged 80 or over with acute or convalescent COVID-19. The sample was peripheral blood. The rearrangement uses TRBV29-1 and TRBJ1-4; 10 nucleotides align to TRBD1. CDR3 in amino acids: CSVGGTGVRATNEKLFF. The CDR3 DNA is TGCAGCGTAGGAGGGACAGGGGTTCGGGCAACTAATGAAAAACTGTTTTTT.